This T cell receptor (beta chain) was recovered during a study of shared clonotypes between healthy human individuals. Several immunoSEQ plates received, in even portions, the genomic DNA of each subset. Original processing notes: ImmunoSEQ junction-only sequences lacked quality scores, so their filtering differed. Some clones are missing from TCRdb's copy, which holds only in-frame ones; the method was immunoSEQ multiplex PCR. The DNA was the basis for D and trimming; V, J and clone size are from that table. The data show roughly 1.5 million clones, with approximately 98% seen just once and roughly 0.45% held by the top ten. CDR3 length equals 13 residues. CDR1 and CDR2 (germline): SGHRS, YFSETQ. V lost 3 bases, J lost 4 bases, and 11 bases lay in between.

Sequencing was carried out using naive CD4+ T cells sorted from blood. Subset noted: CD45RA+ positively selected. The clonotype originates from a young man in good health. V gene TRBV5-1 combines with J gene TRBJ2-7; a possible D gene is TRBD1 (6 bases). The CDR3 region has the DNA TGCGCCAGCAGCTGGGATACAGGGTACGAGCAGTACTTC. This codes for CASSWDTGYEQYF. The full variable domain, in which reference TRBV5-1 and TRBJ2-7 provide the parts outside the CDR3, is KAGVTQTPRYLIKTRGQQVTLSCSPISGHRSVSWYQQTPGQGLQFLFEYFSETQRNKGNFPGRFSGRQFSNSRSEMNVSTLELGDSALYLCASSWDTGYEQYFGPGTRLTVT.